Here is one TCR beta chain with its context. Assay used: immunoSEQ multiplex PCR; TCRdb lists only in-frame clones, some missing. This table has fewer than 300,000 clones, approximately 84% appearing once. CDR3 length: 14 amino acids. Germline V lookup: CDR1 SGHDN, CDR2 FVKESK. V lost 2 bases and J lost 10; bases outside the gene matches: 6. This specimen belongs to a study of blood T cell repertoires in COVID-19. This chain uses TRBV14 with TRBJ2-4, with 9 bases fitting TRBD1. This TCR was sampled from a human donor with COVID-19, enrolled during active disease. The donor label of this sample is uncertain. The sequencing sample was made of peripheral blood. In nucleotides, the CDR3 is TGTGCCAGCAGCCAACCGGGGACAGGGAGGATTCAGTACTTC. Amino acids: CASSQPGTGRIQYF.